This TCR beta chain was obtained from a study of response to subunit inactivated influenza vaccine. This clonotype was observed a few times. This CDR3 is 14 amino acids long. V lost 4 bases and J lost 5, with 14 bases in between. Per the germline V gene, CDR1 is SEHNR and CDR2 is FQNEAQ (reference sequence). Each CDR3 protein is one row after TCRdb ran MiXCR on the RT-PCR reads. This table holds under 800,000 distinct CDR3 sequences, about 14% found once. The chain links TRBV7-9 to TRBJ1-2; no firm D call. Sequenced here: PBMCs from blood, sampled 14 to 15 days before vaccination. The TCR originated in a man aged 50 to 60 who received an inactivated influenza vaccine. The chain's CDR3 is CASSSLQTRYGYTF. The CDR3 nucleotides read TGTGCCAGCAGCTCCCTCCAGACCAGATATGGCTACACCTTC.